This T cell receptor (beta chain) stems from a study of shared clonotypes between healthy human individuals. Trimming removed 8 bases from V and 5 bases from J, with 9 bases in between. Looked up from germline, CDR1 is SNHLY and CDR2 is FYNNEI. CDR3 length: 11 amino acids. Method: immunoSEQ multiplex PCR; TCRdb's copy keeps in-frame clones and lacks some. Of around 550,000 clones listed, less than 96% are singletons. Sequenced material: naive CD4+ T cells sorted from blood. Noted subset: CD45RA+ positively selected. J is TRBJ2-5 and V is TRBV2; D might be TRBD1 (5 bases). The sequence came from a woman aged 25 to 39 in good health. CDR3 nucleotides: TGTGCCAGCTCCAGGGTCGAGACCCAGTACTTC. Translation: CASSRVETQYF.